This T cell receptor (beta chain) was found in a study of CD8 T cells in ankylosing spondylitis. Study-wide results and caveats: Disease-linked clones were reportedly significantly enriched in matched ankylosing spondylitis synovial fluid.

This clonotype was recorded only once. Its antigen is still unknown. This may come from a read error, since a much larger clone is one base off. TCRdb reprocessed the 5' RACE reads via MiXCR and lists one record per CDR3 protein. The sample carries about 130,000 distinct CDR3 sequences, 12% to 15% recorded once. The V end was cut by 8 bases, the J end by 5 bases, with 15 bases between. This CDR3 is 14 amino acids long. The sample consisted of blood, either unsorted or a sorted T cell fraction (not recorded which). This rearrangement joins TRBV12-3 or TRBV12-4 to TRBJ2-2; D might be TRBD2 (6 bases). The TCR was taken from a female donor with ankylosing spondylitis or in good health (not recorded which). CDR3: CASSAGLWTGELFF. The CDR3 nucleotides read TGTGCCAGCTCGGCGGGGTTGTGGACCGGGGAGCTGTTTTTT.